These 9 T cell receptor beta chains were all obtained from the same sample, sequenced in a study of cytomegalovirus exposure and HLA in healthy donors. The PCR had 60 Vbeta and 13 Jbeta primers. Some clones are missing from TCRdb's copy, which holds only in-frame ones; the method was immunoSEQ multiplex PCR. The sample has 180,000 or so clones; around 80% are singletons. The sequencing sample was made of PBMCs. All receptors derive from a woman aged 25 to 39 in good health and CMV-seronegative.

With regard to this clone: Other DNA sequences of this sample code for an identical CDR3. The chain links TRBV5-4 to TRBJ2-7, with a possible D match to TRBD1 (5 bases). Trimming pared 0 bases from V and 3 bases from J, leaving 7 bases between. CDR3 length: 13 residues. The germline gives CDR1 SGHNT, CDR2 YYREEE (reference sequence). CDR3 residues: CASSLERGYEQYF. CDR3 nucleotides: TGTGCCAGCAGCTTGGAAAGGGGCTACGAGCAGTACTTC.

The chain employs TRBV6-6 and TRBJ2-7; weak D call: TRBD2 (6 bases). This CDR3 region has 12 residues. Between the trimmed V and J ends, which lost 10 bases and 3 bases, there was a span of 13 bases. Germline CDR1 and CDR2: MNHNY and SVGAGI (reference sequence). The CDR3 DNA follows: TGTGCCACCACCCCCGGGGGCTACGAGCAGTACTTC. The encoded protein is CATTPGGYEQYF.

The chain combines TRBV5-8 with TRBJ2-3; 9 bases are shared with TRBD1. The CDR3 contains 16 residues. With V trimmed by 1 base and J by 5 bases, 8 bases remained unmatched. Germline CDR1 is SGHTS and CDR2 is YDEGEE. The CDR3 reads CASSLLGQGFEDTQYF. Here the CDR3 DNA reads TGTGCCAGCAGCTTGTTGGGACAGGGTTTCGAAGATACGCAGTATTTT.

CDR3 amino acids: CSAEGGLWTEAFF. The DNA of the CDR3 is TGCAGCGCCGAGGGGGGGCTGTGGACTGAAGCTTTCTTT. V usage is TRBV29-1 and J usage is TRBJ1-1, with a weak D call TRBD1 (6 bases). This CDR3 comprises 13 residues. Germline V gene sequence: CDR1 SQVTM, CDR2 ANQGSEA. Trimming removed 7 bases at V and 5 bases at J, with 17 bases between.

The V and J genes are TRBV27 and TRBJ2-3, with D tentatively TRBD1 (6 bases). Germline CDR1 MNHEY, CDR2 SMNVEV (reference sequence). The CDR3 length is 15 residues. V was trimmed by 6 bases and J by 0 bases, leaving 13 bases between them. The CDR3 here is CASRLGTYSTDTQYF. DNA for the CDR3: TGTGCCAGCAGATTGGGGACATATAGCACAGATACGCAGTATTTT.

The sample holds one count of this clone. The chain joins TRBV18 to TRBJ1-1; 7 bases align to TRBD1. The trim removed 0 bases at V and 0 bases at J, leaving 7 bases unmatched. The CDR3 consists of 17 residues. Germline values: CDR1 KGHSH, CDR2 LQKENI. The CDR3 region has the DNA TGTGCCAGCTCACCACCGGTTTTAGGGGGCATGAACACTGAAGCTTTCTTT. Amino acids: CASSPPVLGGMNTEAFF.

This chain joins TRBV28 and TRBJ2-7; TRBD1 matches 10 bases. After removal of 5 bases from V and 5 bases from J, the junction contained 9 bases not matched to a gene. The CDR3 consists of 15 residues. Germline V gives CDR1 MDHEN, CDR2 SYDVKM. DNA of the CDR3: TGTGCCAGCAGTGTGACGGGGACAGGGGCCCACGAGCAGTACTTC. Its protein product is CASSVTGTGAHEQYF.

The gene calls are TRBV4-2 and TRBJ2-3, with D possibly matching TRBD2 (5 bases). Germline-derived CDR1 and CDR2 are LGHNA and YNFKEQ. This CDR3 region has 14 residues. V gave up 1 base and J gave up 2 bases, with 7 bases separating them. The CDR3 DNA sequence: TGTGCCAGCAGCCAAGGGACTTACACAGATACGCAGTATTTT. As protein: CASSQGTYTDTQYF.

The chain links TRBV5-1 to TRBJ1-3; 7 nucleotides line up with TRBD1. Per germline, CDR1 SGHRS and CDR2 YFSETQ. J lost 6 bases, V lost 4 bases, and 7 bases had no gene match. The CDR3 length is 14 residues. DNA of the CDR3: TGCGCCAGCAGCCGACAGGGCGGGGAAAACACCATATATTTT. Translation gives CASSRQGGENTIYF.